These T cell receptor beta chains were read from a single sample in a study of response to subunit inactivated influenza vaccine. TCRdb itself ran the RT-PCR reads through MiXCR, one entry per CDR3 protein. The sample consists of 500,000 to 600,000 distinct CDR3 sequences, 12% to 15% of them appearing once. The sequencing here drew on PBMCs from blood, taken approximately 13 days after vaccination. The receptors originated from a man aged 50-59 years who received an inactivated influenza vaccine. The conserved cysteine and the conserved F or W are not part of the CDR3 here.

V gene	J gene	CDR3 protein
TRBV14	TRBJ2-1	ASSQDWARDITYNEQF
TRBV7-2	TRBJ2-3	ASNFGGLDTQY
TRBV5-5	TRBJ1-6	ASSLAVSSYNSPLH
TRBV19	TRBJ1-3	ASSWRELSGNTIY
TRBV7-2	TRBJ2-7	ASSLVSQGITHEQY
TRBV11-2	TRBJ2-7	ASSSLYRVDSYEQY
TRBV24-1	TRBJ2-3	ATSDLPRTGRRGTQY
TRBV5-1	TRBJ2-7	ASSVTGDSGYEQY
TRBV6-2/TRBV6-3	TRBJ1-5	ASSYAGGGNQPQH
TRBV19	TRBJ2-3	ASSGAGQGAADTQY
TRBV4-3	TRBJ2-3	ASSRKWGGEGVSTDTQY
TRBV29-1	TRBJ1-1	SVMVGMDTEAF
TRBV7-2	TRBJ2-3	ASSRSRELADTQY
TRBV11-2	TRBJ2-6	ASRQPFGANVLT
TRBV20-1	TRBJ2-7	SANVGAYISEQY
TRBV15	TRBJ2-1	ATSRDRLAGGPYNEQF
TRBV5-3	TRBJ1-1	ARSDRQGDTEAF
TRBV29-1	TRBJ2-7	SVELDRSYEQY
TRBV3-1	TRBJ2-1	ASSQDLVRMNEQF
TRBV11-2	TRBJ2-1	ASSLPFSGTKNNEQF
TRBV6-1	TRBJ2-7	ASSNGQLFYEQY
TRBV25-1	TRBJ1-6	ASSGFTGDSPLH
TRBV3-1	TRBJ2-7	ATSQEASFTYEQY
TRBV20-1	TRBJ2-3	SAISGGNTDTQY
TRBV7-2	TRBJ2-7	ASSLVPGRSYEQY
TRBV28	TRBJ1-2	ASSPQNRVRHGYT
TRBV11-3	TRBJ2-1	ASSFGGHLLNEQF
TRBV7-3	TRBJ2-1	ASSLGTSDYNEQF
TRBV3-1	TRBJ2-1	ASSPFGEGNEQF
TRBV7-2	TRBJ2-5	ASSLVLGTDTQY